These T cell receptor beta chains were read from a single sample in a study of T cells in Graves' hyperthyroidism and ophthalmopathy. TCRdb ran MiXCR on the multiplex PCR reads and lists one entry per CDR3 protein. Of roughly 40,000 distinct CDR3 sequences in the sample, 50% to 55% were seen once. The sample taken for sequencing was blood. These receptors were obtained from a man aged 40-49 years with Graves' ophthalmopathy. CDR3s include the opening cysteine and the closing phenylalanine or tryptophan. A D gene is named only where the DNA matches it firmly. The size field is filled for only some rows; it gives once, few, many or a size class.

D: TRBD1; size: medium-sized; J: TRBJ1-2; V: TRBV2; DNA: TGTGCCAGCAATCGACAGGGGGAAGGCTACACCTTC; CDR3: CASNRQGEGYTF
D: -; size: many; J: TRBJ2-1; V: TRBV28; DNA: TGTGCCAGCAGTGACATAGGGGGAAATGAGCAGTTCTTC; CDR3: CASSDIGGNEQFF
D: -; size: -; J: TRBJ2-3; V: TRBV5-1; DNA: TGCGCCAGCAGCTTGGAGGGGACCCCCGTATATACGCAGTATTTT; CDR3: CASSLEGTPVYTQYF
D: -; size: -; J: TRBJ2-2; V: TRBV5-4; DNA: TGTGCCAGCAGCATGGACAGCGATGAGCTGTTTTTT; CDR3: CASSMDSDELFF
D: -; size: -; J: TRBJ2-3; V: TRBV13; DNA: TGTGCCAGCAGTCAAGCGGGACAGGCTGCACGCACAGATACGCAGTATTTT; CDR3: CASSQAGQAARTDTQYF
D: -; size: -; J: TRBJ2-1; V: TRBV20-1; DNA: TGCAGTGCTTTGACACAGGGAGACAATGAGCAGTTCTTC; CDR3: CSALTQGDNEQFF
D: TRBD2; size: -; J: TRBJ2-5; V: TRBV7-2; DNA: TGTGCCAGCAGCTGGACTAGCGGGGGCCTCCCGAAAGAGACCCAGTACTTC; CDR3: CASSWTSGGLPKETQYF
D: -; size: many; J: TRBJ1-1; V: TRBV30; DNA: TGTGCCTGGAGTGTGATGGATAACACTGAAGCTTTCTTT; CDR3: CAWSVMDNTEAFF
D: TRBD1; size: -; J: TRBJ1-4; V: TRBV9; DNA: TGTGCCAGCAGCTCCCGGGACAGCCCTTACAATGAAAAACTGTTTTTT; CDR3: CASSSRDSPYNEKLFF
D: -; size: -; J: TRBJ2-5; V: TRBV2; DNA: TGTGCCAGCAGACAGCAAGAGGCCCAATACTTC; CDR3: CASRQQEAQYF
D: TRBD2; size: -; J: TRBJ2-1; V: TRBV7-3; DNA: TGTGCCAGCAGCAACCGGACTAGCGGGAAGCAGTTCTTC; CDR3: CASSNRTSGKQFF
D: TRBD2; size: -; J: TRBJ2-3; V: TRBV20-1; DNA: TGCAGTGCTATCGAGACTAGCGGGTACAATGAGCAGTATTTT; CDR3: CSAIETSGYNEQYF
D: -; size: -; J: TRBJ2-1; V: TRBV5-1; DNA: TGCGCCAGCAGCTACATGGACAGCTCCTACACTGAGCAGTTCTTC; CDR3: CASSYMDSSYTEQFF
D: -; size: many; J: TRBJ1-6; V: TRBV12-3/TRBV12-4; DNA: TGTGCCAGCAGATATACAGGAAGCTATTCACCCCTCCACTTT; CDR3: CASRYTGSYSPLHF
D: -; size: -; J: TRBJ2-6; V: TRBV6-6; DNA: TGTGCCAGCAGTTACTCGAGCAGGGGAAGCTCTGGGGCCAACGTCCTGACTTTC; CDR3: CASSYSSRGSSGANVLTF
D: TRBD1; size: -; J: TRBJ1-2; V: TRBV19; DNA: TGTGCCAGTAGTTTAGCAGGGACAGCGTATGGCTACACCTTC; CDR3: CASSLAGTAYGYTF
D: -; size: many; J: TRBJ1-1; V: TRBV6-1; DNA: TGTGCCAGCAGTACGGACGGAGCCGACACTGAAGCTTTCTTT; CDR3: CASSTDGADTEAFF
D: -; size: -; J: TRBJ1-2; V: TRBV29-1; DNA: TGCAGCGTTGACGCCGGGGGCTATGGCTACACCTTC; CDR3: CSVDAGGYGYTF
D: TRBD2; size: -; J: TRBJ2-3; V: TRBV20-1; DNA: TGCAGTGCTAGTTCTAGCGGGAGGGAGGTAGATACGCAGTATTTT; CDR3: CSASSSGREVDTQYF
D: TRBD2; size: many; J: TRBJ2-1; V: TRBV6-6; DNA: TGTGCCAGCAGCGGGGGGACCTACAATGAGCAGTTCTTC; CDR3: CASSGGTYNEQFF
D: -; size: many; J: TRBJ2-1; V: TRBV28; DNA: TGTGCCAGCAGTTTTCGGAGCTCCTACAATGAGCAGTTCTTC; CDR3: CASSFRSSYNEQFF
D: TRBD1; size: -; J: TRBJ2-1; V: TRBV5-6; DNA: TGTGCCAGCGGCCCACCGGGACAGGGATTGTTCTTC; CDR3: CASGPPGQGLFF